The 25 T cell receptor beta chains presented below share a single source sample, sequenced in a study of long-term antiretroviral therapy in people with HIV. At survey level, the immunoSEQ assay was run in its v3.0 version. Only in-frame clones appear in the TCRdb table, and some are missing; sequencing was by immunoSEQ multiplex PCR. The sample has under 40,000 clones, 82% seen once. The sample in question was unsorted PBMCs, obtained 0.3 years after starting antiretroviral therapy. These receptors originate from a man aged 18 to 30 with HIV.

The DNA of the CDR3 is TGTGCCAGCAGTTTAGCAGGGGGCACCTCTGGAAACACCATATATTTT. Protein product: CASSLAGGTSGNTIYF. The chain employs TRBV28 and TRBJ1-3; 8 bases map to TRBD1. The germline gives CDR1 MDHEN, CDR2 SYDVKM. This CDR3 contains 16 residues. The V segment lost 2 bases and the J segment 0 bases; nucleotides outside the gene matches: 3.

The chain employs TRBV2 and TRBJ2-1, with D perhaps matching TRBD2 (5 bases). The CDR3 contains 15 residues. V lost 2 bases and J 9 bases, leaving 17 bases between the germline ends. CDR1 is SNHLY and CDR2 is FYNNEI in the germline V gene. The CDR3 loop is CASSESEGSIIEQFF. CDR3 nucleotide sequence: TGTGCCAGCAGTGAATCTGAGGGAAGCATTATTGAGCAGTTCTTC.

The chain employs TRBV10-3 and TRBJ1-1; no firm D call. Germline CDR1 ENHRY, CDR2 SYGVKD. V was shortened by 7 bases and J by 3 bases, with 12 bases between the two germline ends. The CDR3 covers 13 residues. The CDR3, as DNA: TGTGCCATCATCTCTAGTTGGGACACTGAAGCTTTCTTT. The encoded protein is CAIISSWDTEAFF.

This chain connects TRBV5-1 to TRBJ1-1; D gene ambiguous. The V and J ends lost 3 bases and 1 base respectively, with 10 bases between them. The CDR3 totals 14 residues. CDR1 and CDR2 (germline): SGHRS, YFSETQ. The DNA for the CDR3 is TGCGCCAGCAGCTCCGTTCCGGGGAACACTGAAGCTTTCTTT. This translates into CASSSVPGNTEAFF.

V usage is TRBV9 and J usage is TRBJ2-7; the D gene could be TRBD1 or TRBD2 (7 bases each). V lost 4 bases and J 4 bases, leaving 15 bases between the germline ends. The germline V gene encodes CDR1 SGDLS and CDR2 YYNGEE. The CDR3 has 14 residues. CDR3 sequence (DNA): TGTGCCAGCAGCCCAGGGGGGGAAGGGTACGAGCAGTACTTC. This codes for CASSPGGEGYEQYF. Full variable domain (missing parts from reference TRBV9 and TRBJ2-7): DSGVTQTPKHLITATGQRVTLRCSPRSGDLSVYWYQQSLDQGLQFLIQYYNGEERAKGNILERFSAQQFPDLHSELNLSSLELGDSALYFCASSPGGEGYEQYFGPGTRLTVT.

The chain couples TRBV28 to TRBJ2-7, with D perhaps given as TRBD1 or TRBD2 (5 bases each). CDR1 and CDR2 (germline): MDHEN, SYDVKM. The germline V and J ends were trimmed by 6 bases and 6 bases, with 9 bases remaining between them. The CDR3 contains 11 residues. The CDR3, as DNA: TGTGCCAGCAGCGCAGGGAGCGAGCAGTACTTC. Protein product: CASSAGSEQYF.

The chain recombines TRBV27 with TRBJ2-1, with TRBD2 matching over 9 bases. Germline values: CDR1 MNHEY, CDR2 SMNVEV (reference sequence). V lost 5 bases, J lost 3 bases, and 8 bases stayed unmatched. The CDR3 extends over 16 amino acids. CDR3 sequence: CASSTRSGGLYNEQFF. CDR3 coding DNA: TGTGCCAGCAGTACTCGTAGCGGGGGCCTCTACAATGAGCAGTTCTTC.

The V gene is TRBV18, the J gene TRBJ1-2; 9 bases are a match to TRBD1. Germline V gene data show CDR1 as KGHSH and CDR2 as LQKENI. The CDR3 contains 16 residues. The ends lost 4 bases at V and 6 bases at J; junction bases unmatched: 12. The CDR3 DNA is TGTGCCAGCTCACTTAGCGGCACACAGGGGGCCCATGGCTACACCTTC. It translates to CASSLSGTQGAHGYTF.

The rearrangement joins TRBV18 to TRBJ2-1; D might be TRBD2 (5 bases). The CDR3 spans 15 residues. The germline gives CDR1 KGHSH, CDR2 LQKENI. The V end lost 5 bases, the J end lost 2 bases, and 13 bases lay between the germline ends. The CDR3 nucleotides are TGTGCCAGCTCAAGGGCCCCGGGGACCTACAATGAGCAGTTCTTC. This gives the protein CASSRAPGTYNEQFF.

The rearrangement links TRBV9 to TRBJ2-3, with D perhaps TRBD2 (6 bases). V lost 4 bases, J lost 4 bases, and 16 bases lay in between. This CDR3 contains 15 residues. Germline CDR1 SGDLS, CDR2 YYNGEE. CDR3 nucleotides: TGTGCCAGCAGCCTCGGACTACCAGCACCAGATACGCAGTATTTT. This codes for CASSLGLPAPDTQYF.

This chain uses TRBV19 with TRBJ2-3, with a possible D match to TRBD2 (6 bases). Germline loops: CDR1 LNHDA, CDR2 SQIVND (reference sequence). Trimming took 1 base from V and 3 from J, leaving 14 bases between them. This CDR3 is 16 amino acids long. The CDR3 nucleotides are TGTGCCAGTAGTATAGGTGGGAGGCCACCAACAGATACGCAGTATTTT. The encoded protein is CASSIGGRPPTDTQYF. The full variable domain, in which reference TRBV19 and TRBJ2-3 provide the parts outside the CDR3, is DGGITQSPKYLFRKEGQNVTLSCEQNLNHDAMYWYRQDPGQGLRLIYYSQIVNDFQKGDIAEGYSVSREKKESFPLTVTSAQKNPTAFYLCASSIGGRPPTDTQYFGPGTRLTVL.

The chain joins TRBV30 to TRBJ2-1, with 7 bases identical to TRBD2. The V gene's germline CDR1 is GTSNPN and CDR2 SVGIG (reference sequence). Unmatched junction bases numbered 14, after V lost 2 bases and J lost 13 bases. This CDR3 comprises 14 residues. The CDR3: CAWSSIAGHLQQFF. CDR3 DNA: TGTGCCTGGAGTTCAATAGCGGGCCACCTCCAACAGTTCTTC.

There are a few counts of this clone. The rearrangement links TRBV5-1 to TRBJ1-3; D call uncertain. Germline CDR1 SGHRS, CDR2 YFSETQ. The germline V and J ends were trimmed by 0 bases and 2 bases, with 3 bases remaining between them. The CDR3 runs to 13 residues. In nucleotides, the CDR3 is TGCGCCAGCAGCTTGGAACCTGGAAACACCATATATTTT. This sequence encodes CASSLEPGNTIYF.

This chain uses TRBV19 with TRBJ2-1; TRBD1 matches at 7 bases. V lost 3 bases to trimming and J lost 16 bases; unmatched junction nucleotides: 9. The CDR3 totals 12 residues. The germline CDR1 and CDR2 sequences are LNHDA and SQIVND (reference sequence). The CDR3 reads CASSIRGQPVFF. The CDR3 DNA reads as TGTGCCAGTAGTATCAGGGGACAGCCTGTATTCTTC. Drawing the rest from reference TRBV19 and TRBJ2-1, the complete variable domain is DGGITQSPKYLFRKEGQNVTLSCEQNLNHDAMYWYRQDPGQGLRLIYYSQIVNDFQKGDIAEGYSVSREKKESFPLTVTSAQKNPTAFYLCASSIRGQPVFFGPGTRLTVL.

This chain uses TRBV18 with TRBJ1-2; 12 bases agree with TRBD1. The CDR3 has 15 amino acids. CDR1 is KGHSH, CDR2 LQKENI, per germline. The J segment lost 8 bases and the V segment lost 4 bases, leaving 8 bases of the junction unmatched. The CDR3 sequence is CASSLQGQGAKGYTF. For the CDR3, the DNA is TGTGCCAGCTCACTTCAGGGACAGGGGGCGAAAGGCTACACCTTC.

The chain couples TRBV5-1 to TRBJ2-1; 9 nucleotides line up with TRBD2. This CDR3 comprises 17 residues. Germline V gene lookup returns CDR1 SGHRS and CDR2 YFSETQ. V dropped 7 bases and J dropped 4; count of bases not matched to a gene: 15. Here the CDR3 DNA reads TGCGCCAGCTCCAGCCCGGGCAGGACTAGCGCTTACAATGAGCAGTTCTTC. It specifies CASSSPGRTSAYNEQFF. The full variable domain, completed using reference TRBV5-1 and TRBJ2-1, is KAGVTQTPRYLIKTRGQQVTLSCSPISGHRSVSWYQQTPGQGLQFLFEYFSETQRNKGNFPGRFSGRQFSNSRSEMNVSTLELGDSALYLCASSSPGRTSAYNEQFFGPGTRLTVL.

The chain links TRBV7-9 to TRBJ2-7, with 9 bases lining up with TRBD1. With 4 bases clipped from V and 3 bases from J, the junction kept 7 bases outside the gene matches. This CDR3 spans 15 amino acids. Germline V CDR1 and CDR2: SEHNR, FQNEAQ (reference sequence). CDR3: CASSSDGQGFYEQYF. CDR3 DNA sequence: TGTGCCAGCAGCTCCGACGGACAGGGGTTCTACGAGCAGTACTTC.

The chain couples TRBV5-1 to TRBJ2-1; the D gene is possibly TRBD1 (6 bases). The germline CDR1 and CDR2 sequences are SGHRS and YFSETQ. V lost 0 bases and J 8 bases, leaving 18 bases between the germline ends. The CDR3 is made up of 16 amino acids. The CDR3 DNA follows: TGCGCCAGCAGCTTGGTAAGGACAGAGGGCATCTATGAGCAGTTCTTC. It yields the protein CASSLVRTEGIYEQFF.

The chain links TRBV7-2 to TRBJ1-3; a possible D gene is TRBD1 (5 bases). CDR3 length: 15 residues. V lost 3 bases to trimming and J lost 2 bases, with 11 bases between them. Germline CDR1 and CDR2: SGHTA and FQGNSA. CDR3 sequence: CASSFSQGPGNTIYF. CDR3 coding DNA: TGTGCCAGCAGCTTTTCCCAGGGCCCTGGAAACACCATATATTTT.

The chain is built from TRBV15 and TRBJ2-7; unclear D gene. This CDR3 has 14 residues. Per the germline V gene, CDR1 is LNHNV and CDR2 is YYDKDF (reference sequence). V was pared by 0 bases and J by 2 bases, with 8 bases between. The CDR3 sequence: CATSREVGPYEQYF. CDR3 DNA sequence: TGTGCCACCAGCAGAGAGGTAGGGCCCTACGAGCAGTACTTC. Complete variable domain (other parts from reference TRBV15 and TRBJ2-7): DAMVIQNPRYQVTQFGKPVTLSCSQTLNHNVMYWYQQKSSQAPKLLFHYYDKDFNNEADTPDNFQSRRPNTSFCFLDIRSPGLGDTAMYLCATSREVGPYEQYFGPGTRLTVT.

This chain joins TRBV30 and TRBJ1-1; tentative D call: TRBD1 (6 bases). The germline V and J ends were trimmed by 0 bases and 5 bases, with 13 bases remaining between them. From germline, CDR1 is GTSNPN and CDR2 SVGIG (reference sequence). The CDR3 has 14 residues. The CDR3 protein is CAWSVGGAQTEAFF. For the CDR3, the DNA is TGTGCCTGGAGTGTAGGGGGGGCGCAGACTGAAGCTTTCTTT.

Details on this clone: Germline and junction disagree at one end, which may indicate a read error. The chain recombines TRBV10-3 with TRBJ2-4; 12 bases align to TRBD1. The CDR3 extends over 12 amino acids. Germline lookup yields CDR1 ENHRY and CDR2 SYGVKD. Here the CDR3 DNA reads TGTGCCATCGGGACAGGGGGCTCCATTATCAATTTC. It codes for CAIGTGGSIINF.

CDR3 nucleotides: TGTGCCAGCAGCTTAGGGCCGACAGGTGCGCTCCCTTCCTACGAGCAGTACTTC. It translates to CASSLGPTGALPSYEQYF. The chain links TRBV7-8 to TRBJ2-7; TRBD1 is a possible D gene (6 bases). Trimming shortened V by 1 base and J by 1 base, and 20 bases separated the two germline ends. CDR1 and CDR2 from the germline V gene are SGHVS and FQNEAQ. The CDR3 length is 18 residues. Combining the CDR3 with reference TRBV7-8 and TRBJ2-7 gives the whole variable domain GAGVSQSPRYKVAKRGQDVALRCDPISGHVSLFWYQQALGQGPEFLTYFQNEAQLDKSGLPSDRFFAERPEGSVSTLKIQRTQQEDSAVYLCASSLGPTGALPSYEQYFGPGTRLTVT.

The chain recombines TRBV9 with TRBJ1-5; unclear D gene. Deletions cut 4 bases from V and 0 bases from J, with 11 bases between. CDR1 SGDLS and CDR2 YYNGEE come from the germline V gene. The CDR3 is 15 amino acids. The chain's CDR3 is CASSPDGNSNQPQHF. The CDR3 bases are TGTGCCAGCAGCCCGGACGGAAATAGCAATCAGCCCCAGCATTTT.

The V gene is TRBV29-1, the J gene TRBJ2-7; tentative D call: TRBD1 (5 bases). There are 11 residues in the CDR3. Trimming removed 6 bases at V and 11 bases at J, with 17 bases between. Germline V gives CDR1 SQVTM, CDR2 ANQGSEA. The CDR3 is CSVLNGHKEYF. The CDR3 DNA reads as TGCAGCGTCTTAAATGGACATAAGGAGTACTTC.